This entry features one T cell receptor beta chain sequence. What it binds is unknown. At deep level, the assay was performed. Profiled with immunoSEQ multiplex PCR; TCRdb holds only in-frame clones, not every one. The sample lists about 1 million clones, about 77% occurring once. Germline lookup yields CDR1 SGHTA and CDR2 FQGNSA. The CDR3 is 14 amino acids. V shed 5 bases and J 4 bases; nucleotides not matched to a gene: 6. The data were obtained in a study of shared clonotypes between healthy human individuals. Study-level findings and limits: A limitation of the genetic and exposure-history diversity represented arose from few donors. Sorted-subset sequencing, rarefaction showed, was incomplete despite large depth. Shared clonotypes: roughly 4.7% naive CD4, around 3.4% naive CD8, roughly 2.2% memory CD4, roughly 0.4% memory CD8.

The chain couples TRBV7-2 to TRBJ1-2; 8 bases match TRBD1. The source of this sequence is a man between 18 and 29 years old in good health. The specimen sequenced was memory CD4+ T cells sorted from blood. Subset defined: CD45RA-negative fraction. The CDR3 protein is CASSTRQGTYGYTF. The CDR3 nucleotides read TGTGCCAGCAGCACCCGACAGGGGACCTATGGCTACACCTTC.